Shown below are 2 T cell receptor beta chains from a single sample sequenced in a study of T cell responses to AZD1222 COVID-19 vaccine (dated by TCRdb to the early 2020s). Libraries were made using the immunoSEQ multiplex PCR assay. What TCRdb holds here is the immuneACCESS table cut down to in-frame rearrangements. Part of the clones is not present; checked against another copy, under half of the missing clones reflect an unresolved V gene, and the others are unexplained. For this sample there are 150,000 or so clones; 80% to 95% appear just once. Jointly, the top ten make up around 5.1% of the sample. The meaning of the sample's time point label: baseline before first vaccination. The source was peripheral blood, collected on day 0 of AZD1222 vaccination. The receptors were sampled from an adult in good health.

V and J are TRBV10-3 and TRBJ1-4; D gene unclear. CDR3 size: 15 residues. Germline V gene lookup returns CDR1 ENHRY and CDR2 SYGVKD. Trimming shortened V by 3 bases and J by 0 bases, and 8 bases separated the two germline ends. CDR3 loop: CAISDGIATNEKLFF. The CDR3 DNA reads TGTGCCATCAGTGACGGAATTGCAACTAATGAAAAACTGTTTTTT.

The CDR3 sequence is CASSEAGRWNTEAFF. In DNA form, the CDR3 reads TGTGCCAGCAGTGAAGCGGGGAGGTGGAACACTGAAGCTTTCTTT. J is TRBJ1-1 and V is TRBV6-1; no clear D. V lost 0 bases, J lost 1 base, and 9 bases lay in between. The CDR3 has 15 residues. From germline, CDR1 is MNHNS and CDR2 SASEGT.